Presented here are 27 T cell receptor beta chains from one specimen sequenced in a study of spatial heterogeneity in lung cancer. One entry per CDR3 protein results from TCRdb running MiXCR on the 5' RACE reads. The sample consists of approximately 90,000 distinct CDR3 sequences, about 9.4% of them appearing once. Stated time point: sample taken at primary tumor resection. Unsorted samples of tumor, nontumor lung or frozen PBMC had their whole RNA sequenced. The sequencing used PBMCs, collected at surgery. Receptors were obtained from a male donor with early-stage non-small cell lung cancer.

This clonotype was observed a few times. V is TRBV5-1 and J is TRBJ1-1; D remains unclear. The germline V gene has CDR1 SGHRS and CDR2 YFSETQ. Trimming left V 0 bases short and J 7 bases short, with 4 bases between. The CDR3 runs 11 residues. This CDR3 is CASSLGVEAFF. The CDR3 nucleotides are TGCGCCAGCAGCTTGGGCGTTGAAGCTTTCTTT.

The chain joins TRBV29-1 to TRBJ2-3, with a possible D match to TRBD2 (5 bases). The CDR3 runs to 14 residues. Germline assignment: CDR1 SQVTM and CDR2 ANQGSEA. In DNA form, the CDR3 reads TGCAGGCCATCGGAGGACGGGAAGACAGATACGCAGTATTTT. This translates into CRPSEDGKTDTQYF.

There are many counts of this clonotype. In nucleotides, the CDR3 is TGTGCCAGCAATCCAGGAGGCAGAGATGGCTACACCTTC. It encodes CASNPGGRDGYTF. The V gene is TRBV9, the J gene TRBJ1-2; no clear D gene. The germline V and J ends were trimmed by 6 bases and 6 bases, with 15 bases remaining between them. The CDR3 is 13 amino acids. Germline V lookup: CDR1 SGDLS, CDR2 YYNGEE.

The chain joins TRBV7-9 to TRBJ1-3, with D possibly matching TRBD1 (5 bases). Germline V lookup: CDR1 SEHNR, CDR2 FQNEAQ (reference sequence). The CDR3 contains 15 residues. Trimming shortened V by 5 bases and J by 8 bases, and 19 bases separated the two germline ends. DNA for the CDR3: TGTGCCAGCAGCCCGCCCGGGACCGCCTTGGACACCATATATTTT. Its protein product is CASSPPGTALDTIYF. The full variable domain, rest sourced from reference TRBV7-9 and TRBJ1-3, is DTGVSQNPRHKITKRGQNVTFRCDPISEHNRLYWYRQTLGQGPEFLTYFQNEAQLEKSRLLSDRFSAERPKGSFSTLEIQRTEQGDSAMYLCASSPPGTALDTIYFGEGSWLTVV.

The genes are TRBV20-1 and TRBJ2-1; D gene ambiguous. This CDR3 is 13 amino acids long. The ends were cut back, 3 bases at V and 9 bases at J, with 15 bases in the middle. Germline assignment: CDR1 DFQATT and CDR2 SNEGSKA (reference sequence). CDR3 in amino acids: CSARVTGIGEQFF. CDR3 nucleotide sequence: TGCAGTGCTAGGGTTACCGGTATAGGTGAGCAGTTCTTC.

This chain uses TRBV29-1 with TRBJ2-5; no firm D call. Germline CDR1 is SQVTM and CDR2 is ANQGSEA. Between the trimmed V and J ends, which lost 7 bases and 2 bases, there was a span of 8 bases. This CDR3 spans 11 amino acids. This chain's CDR3 is CSDRNQETQYF. CDR3 nucleotide sequence: TGCAGCGACCGGAATCAAGAGACCCAGTACTTC.

This clonotype was observed a handful of times. This chain uses TRBV7-3 with TRBJ2-3; D gene ambiguous. The CDR3 totals 13 residues. Trimming shortened V by 3 bases and J by 6 bases, and 10 bases separated the two germline ends. The germline V gene has CDR1 SGHTA and CDR2 FQGTGA. Here the CDR3 reads CASSFGFQDTQYF. CDR3 nucleotides: TGTGCCAGCAGCTTCGGCTTCCAGGATACGCAGTATTTT.

This clonotype was recorded a few times. This chain connects TRBV2 to TRBJ2-5; D perhaps matches TRBD2 (6 bases). CDR3 length equals 12 residues. The germline V gene has CDR1 SNHLY and CDR2 FYNNEI. V lost 6 bases and J 14 bases, leaving 19 bases between the germline ends. The CDR3 sequence: CASSVTGTHPYF. CDR3 coding DNA: TGTGCCAGCAGCGTGACCGGGACTCACCCATACTTC. Full variable domain (remainder filled in from reference TRBV2 and TRBJ2-5): EPEVTQTPSHQVTQMGQEVILRCVPISNHLYFYWYRQILGQKVEFLVSFYNNEISEKSEIFDDQFSVERPDGSNFTLKIRSTKLEDSAMYFCASSVTGTHPYFGPGTRLLVL.

The sample holds a few counts of this clonotype. This sequence joins TRBV15 and TRBJ2-7; D possibly uses TRBD1 or TRBD2 (5 bases each). This CDR3 contains 15 residues. CDR1 and CDR2 from the germline V gene are LNHNV and YYDKDF (reference sequence). The germline V and J ends were trimmed by 0 bases and 2 bases, with 11 bases remaining between them. As DNA, the CDR3 is TGTGCCACCAGCAGAGATACCCGGGGCCCCTACGAGCAGTACTTC. It is translated as CATSRDTRGPYEQYF.

This clonotype showed up just a few times. The V gene is TRBV5-1, the J gene TRBJ2-1; tentative D call: TRBD1 (6 bases). CDR1 and CDR2 from the germline V gene are SGHRS and YFSETQ. CDR3 length: 14 residues. The germline V and J ends were trimmed by 5 bases and 6 bases, with 15 bases remaining between them. The CDR3 loop reads CASRPGTSPNEQFF. The CDR3 nucleotides are TGCGCCAGCAGGCCCGGGACAAGCCCCAATGAGCAGTTCTTC.

The chain combines TRBV18 with TRBJ2-7, with TRBD2 as a possible D gene (5 bases). This CDR3 spans 13 amino acids. Trimming cost V 3 bases and J 6 bases, with 12 bases left between them. CDR1 and CDR2 from the germline V gene are KGHSH and LQKENI. The CDR3 protein is CASSPEAEGEQYF. The CDR3 nucleotides are TGTGCCAGCTCACCCGAGGCTGAGGGCGAGCAGTACTTC.

Many counts were recorded for this clonotype. V is TRBV27 and J is TRBJ2-5; no clear D. The CDR3 consists of 13 residues. The germline gives CDR1 MNHEY, CDR2 SMNVEV (reference sequence). The ends were cut back, 6 bases at V and 5 bases at J, with 13 bases in the middle. The CDR3 sequence is CASRRQAPETQYF. CDR3 sequence (DNA): TGTGCCAGCAGGCGGCAGGCCCCGGAGACCCAGTACTTC.

This clonotype was seen ten or more times. The chain is built from TRBV7-9 and TRBJ1-1, with 8 positions matching TRBD1. CDR1 SEHNR and CDR2 FQNEAQ come from the germline V gene (reference sequence). The CDR3 extends over 14 amino acids. Trimming took 5 bases from V and 5 from J; bases not matched to a gene: 7. Written as DNA, the CDR3 is TGTGCCAGCAGCCTCAGGGGGCGCGAGACTGAAGCTTTCTTT. It encodes CASSLRGRETEAFF.

This clonotype was recorded at least ten times. For the CDR3, the DNA is TGCAGTGCTCTCGGTGTGCGGAGACTCTACGAGCAGTACTTC. The encoded protein is CSALGVRRLYEQYF. This rearrangement joins TRBV20-1 to TRBJ2-7; D remains ambiguous. Trimming shortened V by 5 bases and J by 3 bases, and 17 bases separated the two germline ends. From germline, CDR1 is DFQATT and CDR2 SNEGSKA (reference sequence). This CDR3 spans 14 amino acids.

This clonotype was recorded at least ten times. This chain connects TRBV5-1 to TRBJ1-5, with a tentative D call TRBD1 (6 bases). The germline V and J ends were trimmed by 0 bases and 7 bases, with 11 bases remaining between them. Germline-derived CDR1 and CDR2 are SGHRS and YFSETQ. The CDR3 has 14 amino acids. The CDR3 spells CASSLGEQGQPQHF. Written as DNA, the CDR3 is TGCGCCAGCAGCTTGGGAGAGCAGGGGCAGCCCCAGCATTTT. Full variable domain (remainder filled in from reference TRBV5-1 and TRBJ1-5): KAGVTQTPRYLIKTRGQQVTLSCSPISGHRSVSWYQQTPGQGLQFLFEYFSETQRNKGNFPGRFSGRQFSNSRSEMNVSTLELGDSALYLCASSLGEQGQPQHFGDGTRLSIL.

This clonotype was detected many times. The J gene is TRBJ1-5, the V gene TRBV12-3 or TRBV12-4, with no clear D. This CDR3 spans 13 amino acids. Trimming stripped 6 bases from V and 8 bases from J, with 14 bases between. The CDR3 here is CASSYHGKEPQHF. In nucleotides, the CDR3 is TGTGCCAGCAGCTACCACGGAAAGGAGCCCCAGCATTTT.

CDR3 sequence reads: CAIERGIGTDTQYF. CDR3 in DNA: TGTGCCATTGAGCGGGGGATTGGCACAGATACGCAGTATTTT. The chain joins TRBV10-3 to TRBJ2-3; TRBD2 matches at 8 bases. Germline CDR1 and CDR2: ENHRY and SYGVKD. V gave up 9 bases and J gave up 1 base; unmatched junction bases: 6. This CDR3 is 14 amino acids long.

This clonotype was seen more than once but under ten times. The chain carries TRBV21-1 and TRBJ2-3. TRBV21-1 is noted as a pseudogene. The CDR3 consists of 13 residues. CDR3 sequence (DNA): TGTGCCAGCAGCAAATTGGGGTCAGATACGCAGTATTTT. Protein product: CASSKLGSDTQYF.

In this sample, this clonotype turned up many times. The J gene is TRBJ2-7, the V gene TRBV11-2, with D possibly being TRBD1 (6 bases). V gave up 6 bases and J gave up 0 bases, with 21 bases separating them. The CDR3 contains 17 residues. From germline, CDR1 is SGHAT and CDR2 FQNNGV. The CDR3 bases are TGTGCCAGCAGGGGGAGAGACAGGAGGTCCTACTCCTACGAGCAGTACTTC. It is translated as CASRGRDRRSYSYEQYF.

The chain couples TRBV15 to TRBJ2-2; D remains ambiguous. CDR1 is LNHNV, CDR2 YYDKDF, per germline (reference sequence). This CDR3 is built from 14 residues. V gave up 3 bases and J gave up 4 bases, with 9 bases separating them. The CDR3 region is CATSRARLTGELFF. The CDR3 nucleotides read TGTGCCACCAGCAGGGCCCGACTCACCGGGGAGCTGTTTTTT.

The V gene is TRBV30, the J gene TRBJ1-5; no firm D call. This CDR3 is built from 13 residues. The germline V gene has CDR1 GTSNPN and CDR2 SVGIG (reference sequence). The V end lost 0 bases, the J end lost 8 bases, and 11 bases lay between the germline ends. For the CDR3, the DNA is TGTGCCTGGAGTGTAAGGAAGTGGGAGCCCCAGCATTTT. Amino acid sequence: CAWSVRKWEPQHF.

This clonotype occurred a few times. The J gene is TRBJ2-6, the V gene TRBV11-3, with D possibly called TRBD1 or TRBD2 (7 bases each). Trimming took 6 bases from V and 0 from J, leaving 12 bases between them. CDR1 is SGHNT, CDR2 YENEEA, per germline. The CDR3 spans 16 residues. The DNA of the CDR3 is TGTGCCAGCAGTAAGCGGGACAGCTCTGGGGCCAACGTCCTGACTTTC. Amino acids: CASSKRDSSGANVLTF. Variable domain in full (rest from reference TRBV11-3 and TRBJ2-6): EAGVVQSPRYKIIEKKQPVAFWCNPISGHNTLYWYLQNLGQGPELLIRYENEEAVDDSQLPKDRFSAERLKGVDSTLKIQPAELGDSAVYLCASSKRDSSGANVLTFGAGSRLTVL.

This clonotype was observed a few times. The chain has TRBV6-5 and TRBJ2-3; 7 nucleotides line up with TRBD2. The CDR3 contains 13 residues. Germline V gene lookup returns CDR1 MNHEY and CDR2 SVGAGI. V was pared by 5 bases and J by 1 base, with 0 bases of the junction left unmatched. The CDR3 DNA reads as TGTGCCAGCAGTCGGGGGGGCACAGATACGCAGTATTTT. Amino acids: CASSRGGTDTQYF.

The sample holds many counts of this clonotype. The rearrangement links TRBV12-3 or TRBV12-4 to TRBJ1-5; no clear D. There are 14 residues in the CDR3. Trimming cost V 1 base and J 0 bases, with 4 bases left between them. The CDR3 reads CASSLENSNQPQHF. The CDR3, as DNA: TGTGCCAGCAGTTTAGAGAATAGCAATCAGCCCCAGCATTTT.

This clonotype occurred a few times. The gene calls are TRBV9 and TRBJ2-3, with D unclear. The CDR3 loop spans 10 amino acids. Trimming took off 8 bases at V and 2 bases at J, with 3 bases between the two ends. Germline V lookup: CDR1 SGDLS, CDR2 YYNGEE. The CDR3 sequence is CARSTDTQYF. CDR3 nucleotides: TGTGCCAGATCCACAGATACGCAGTATTTT.

There are many counts of this clonotype. The chain joins TRBV3-1 to TRBJ1-3, with unresolved D. The CDR3 is 15 residues long. CDR1 and CDR2 (germline): LGHDT, YNNKEL (reference sequence). V was cut by 4 bases and J by 1 base, with 11 bases left in between. CDR3 residues: CASSRESRSGNTIYF. The CDR3 region has the DNA TGTGCCAGCAGCCGGGAAAGTCGGTCTGGAAACACCATATATTTT. Full variable domain (rest looked up from reference TRBV3-1 and TRBJ1-3): DTAVSQTPKYLVTQMGNDKSIKCEQNLGHDTMYWYKQDSKKFLKIMFSYNNKELIINETVPNRFSPKSPDKAHLNLHINSLELGDSAVYFCASSRESRSGNTIYFGEGSWLTVV.

This clonotype was seen only a few times. The chain has TRBV5-1 and TRBJ1-1, with 9 bases lining up with TRBD1. The ends lost 3 bases at V and 0 bases at J; junction bases unmatched: 9. The V gene's germline CDR1 is SGHRS and CDR2 YFSETQ. The CDR3 is made up of 17 amino acids. The CDR3 protein is CASSSGTGSFMNTEAFF. The CDR3 region has the DNA TGCGCCAGCAGCTCGGGGACAGGGAGCTTCATGAACACTGAAGCTTTCTTT.